Below, 26 T cell receptor beta chains from the same sample are listed, as sequenced in a study of blood T cell repertoires in COVID-19. Clones were sequenced by immunoSEQ multiplex PCR, and TCRdb holds only the in-frame ones, with some missing. The sample lists nearly 90,000 clones, 88% occurring once. Material: peripheral blood. The source is a man older than 75 with acute or convalescent COVID-19.

The gene calls are TRBV27 and TRBJ2-6; D gene ambiguous. This CDR3 has 17 amino acids. Germline-derived CDR1 and CDR2 are MNHEY and SMNVEV (reference sequence). Trimming cost V 6 bases and J 0 bases, with 15 bases left between them. The CDR3 loop reads CASSPPPRFSGANVLTF. CDR3 bases: TGTGCCAGCAGCCCCCCCCCTAGGTTCTCTGGGGCCAACGTCCTGACTTTC.

The rearrangement uses TRBV6-1 and TRBJ1-3, with D maybe TRBD1 (5 bases). The V end lost 3 bases, the J end lost 0 bases, and 12 bases lay between the germline ends. Per the germline V gene, CDR1 is MNHNS and CDR2 is SASEGT. The length of the CDR3 is 16 residues. In DNA form, the CDR3 reads TGTGCCAGCAGTGACGTGCGGGGCTACTCTGGAAACACCATATATTTT. It yields the protein CASSDVRGYSGNTIYF.

The chain couples TRBV9 to TRBJ2-2; TRBD2 is a possible D gene (6 bases). V was clipped by 0 bases and J by 2 bases, with 8 bases between them. Germline V gene sequence: CDR1 SGDLS, CDR2 YYNGEE. The CDR3 extends over 15 amino acids. CDR3 coding DNA: TGTGCCAGCAGCGTAGACGGACTAAACACCGGGGAGCTGTTTTTT. Translation: CASSVDGLNTGELFF.

This clone was counted only a few times. The genes are TRBV7-9 and TRBJ1-1, with D perhaps matching TRBD1 (6 bases). Germline V gene data show CDR1 as SEHNR and CDR2 as FQNEAQ (reference sequence). The germline V and J ends were trimmed by 1 base and 4 bases, with 13 bases remaining between them. The length of the CDR3 is 15 residues. The CDR3 DNA reads as TGTGCCAGCAGCTTAGAGGGGGGGTATAGCACTGAAGCTTTCTTT. Protein sequence: CASSLEGGYSTEAFF.

Note on this clone: At the DNA level, this CDR3 is encoded by other sequences in the same sample as well. The J gene is TRBJ2-3, the V gene TRBV15; 7 bases fit TRBD1. V lost 1 base, J lost 1 base, and 2 bases stayed unmatched. This CDR3 region has 15 residues. The germline V gene encodes CDR1 LNHNV and CDR2 YYDKDF (reference sequence). The CDR3 protein is CATSRAGQGTDTQYF. The CDR3 DNA sequence: TGTGCCACCAGCAGAGCCGGACAGGGCACAGATACGCAGTATTTT.

The chain couples TRBV30 to TRBJ2-1; the match to TRBD1 covers 9 bases. The CDR3 sequence is 14 residues long. The germline V gene encodes CDR1 GTSNPN and CDR2 SVGIG (reference sequence). V shed 6 bases, J shed 0 bases, and the junction held 3 bases outside the gene matches. The CDR3 nucleotides read TGTGCCTGCCGGGACAGGGCCTCCTACAATGAGCAGTTCTTC. Translating gives CACRDRASYNEQFF.

The rearrangement uses TRBV10-3 and TRBJ2-1; 12 bases match TRBD2. Per germline, CDR1 ENHRY and CDR2 SYGVKD. V lost 3 bases, J lost 4 bases, and 16 bases stayed unmatched. The CDR3 covers 20 residues. In DNA form, the CDR3 reads TGTGCCATCAGTGACCCCGGCCCCGGGGCTAGCGGGAGGGGGTACAATGAGCAGTTCTTC. It encodes CAISDPGPGASGRGYNEQFF.

As DNA, the CDR3 is TGCAGTGCCCCAAAGACAGTCGAGCAGTACTTC. Translating it yields CSAPKTVEQYF. V gene TRBV20-1 combines with J gene TRBJ2-7; D perhaps matches TRBD1 (5 bases). V lost 6 bases and J lost 6, with 12 bases in between. This CDR3 is built from 11 residues. Germline-derived CDR1 and CDR2 are DFQATT and SNEGSKA (reference sequence).

This chain connects TRBV5-5 to TRBJ2-7; D possibly corresponds to TRBD2 (5 bases). Trimming left V 5 bases short and J 0 bases short, with 15 bases between. Germline CDR1 and CDR2: SGHKS and YYEKEE (reference sequence). The CDR3 length is 15 residues. The CDR3 sequence is CASSPRLQNSYEQYF. CDR3 in DNA: TGTGCCAGCAGTCCTAGACTACAAAACTCCTACGAGCAGTACTTC. Together with reference TRBV5-5 and TRBJ2-7, the CDR3 gives the full variable domain: DAGVTQSPTHLIKTRGQQVTLRCSPISGHKSVSWYQQVLGQGPQFIFQYYEKEERGRGNFPDRFSARQFPNYSSELNVNALLLGDSALYLCASSPRLQNSYEQYFGPGTRLTVT.

Note on this clone: Other DNA variants within this sample encode the same CDR3. The chain is built from TRBV27 and TRBJ1-3; no reliable D call. The CDR3 loop spans 15 amino acids. Germline CDR1 MNHEY, CDR2 SMNVEV (reference sequence). V lost 2 bases and J lost 0, with 8 bases in between. The CDR3 bases are TGTGCCAGCAGTTTAACTGCCCTCTCTGGAAACACCATATATTTT. This sequence encodes CASSLTALSGNTIYF.

The V and J genes are TRBV23-1 and TRBJ1-6; 7 bases match TRBD1. TRBV23-1 is an ORF for which the function is uncertain. V was clipped by 3 bases and J by 8 bases; unmatched bases: 7. The CDR3 length is 15 residues. The CDR3 here is CASSQGDRVHSPLHF. DNA for the CDR3: TGCGCCAGCAGTCAGGGAGACAGGGTCCATTCACCCCTCCACTTT.

The chain links TRBV6-6 to TRBJ1-2; D gene unclear. V was pared by 5 bases and J by 2 bases, with 9 bases between. Germline CDR1 reads MNHNY; CDR2 reads SVGAGI (reference sequence). The CDR3 has 13 amino acids. CDR3 in amino acids: CASSQTPNYGYTF. The DNA of the CDR3 is TGTGCCAGCAGTCAGACACCAAACTATGGCTACACCTTC.

The V call is TRBV11-2, the J call TRBJ2-2; 11 bases match TRBD2. The CDR3 consists of 17 residues. Looked up from germline, CDR1 is SGHAT and CDR2 is FQNNGV. With 5 bases clipped from V and 1 base from J, the junction kept 6 bases outside the gene matches. The CDR3: CASSSPLAGVNTGELFF. CDR3 nucleotide sequence: TGTGCCAGCAGCAGCCCACTAGCGGGGGTGAACACCGGGGAGCTGTTTTTT.

J is TRBJ1-1 and V is TRBV28, with 7 positions matching TRBD1. Trimming cost V 8 bases and J 2 bases; bases outside gene matches: 8. Germline V gene data show CDR1 as MDHEN and CDR2 as SYDVKM. This CDR3 spans 14 amino acids. CDR3 protein: CASRWDSVNTEAFF. CDR3 sequence (DNA): TGTGCCAGCCGTTGGGACAGCGTCAACACTGAAGCTTTCTTT.

The rearrangement uses TRBV7-3 and TRBJ2-3; 8 nucleotides agree with TRBD1. CDR3 length: 16 amino acids. Germline CDR1 reads SGHTA; CDR2 reads FQGTGA. Trimming cost V 2 bases and J 3 bases; bases outside gene matches: 7. The CDR3 coding sequence is TGTGCCAGCAGCTTACGTGGCAGGGGGCTTACAGATACGCAGTATTTT. It encodes CASSLRGRGLTDTQYF. The full variable domain, rest sourced from reference TRBV7-3 and TRBJ2-3, is GAGVSQTPSNKVTEKGKYVELRCDPISGHTALYWYRQSLGQGPEFLIYFQGTGAADDSGLPNDRFFAVRPEGSVSTLKIQRTERGDSAVYLCASSLRGRGLTDTQYFGPGTRLTVL.

V usage is TRBV7-2 and J usage is TRBJ1-4, with D perhaps TRBD1 (6 bases). Germline-derived CDR1 and CDR2 are SGHTA and FQGNSA. This CDR3 has 15 residues. Trimming stripped 2 bases from V and 8 bases from J, with 15 bases between. The CDR3 DNA reads TGTGCCAGCAGCTTATCAGGGGAAGGTGGGGAAAAACTGTTTTTT. Encoded protein: CASSLSGEGGEKLFF.

The chain uses TRBV20-1 and TRBJ2-1; TRBD2 aligns across 11 bases. The V segment lost 3 bases and the J segment 6 bases; nucleotides outside the gene matches: 4. Germline CDR1 and CDR2: DFQATT and SNEGSKA (reference sequence). This CDR3 region has 14 residues. In DNA form, the CDR3 reads TGCAGTGCTAGTCCGACTAGCGGGATCAATGAGCAGTTCTTC. Residues: CSASPTSGINEQFF.

V gene TRBV19 combines with J gene TRBJ1-6, with 7 bases aligning to TRBD1. The CDR3 contains 14 residues. Germline assignment: CDR1 LNHDA and CDR2 SQIVND (reference sequence). The V and J ends lost 5 bases and 9 bases, in that order; junction bases with no gene match: 7. The CDR3 DNA sequence: TGTGCCAGTAGTCTTGCGACAGGGTCTTCACCCCTCCACTTT. Protein: CASSLATGSSPLHF.

V and J are TRBV28 and TRBJ1-5; 9 bases map to TRBD1. After removal of 6 bases from V and 3 bases from J, the junction contained 15 bases not matched to a gene. Germline-derived CDR1 and CDR2 are MDHEN and SYDVKM. This CDR3 comprises 18 residues. The CDR3 DNA sequence: TGTGCCAGCAGCGCTACCGGGACAGGGACAATAGCCAATCAGCCCCAGCATTTT. Protein sequence: CASSATGTGTIANQPQHF.

The genes are TRBV27 and TRBJ2-1, with D tentatively TRBD2 (5 bases). The CDR3 covers 12 residues. The germline V gene has CDR1 MNHEY and CDR2 SMNVEV (reference sequence). The V end lost 6 bases, the J end lost 12 bases, and 15 bases lay between the germline ends. CDR3 sequence reads: CASSLPPGLQFF. The CDR3 DNA follows: TGTGCCAGCAGCTTACCCCCGGGATTGCAGTTCTTC.

J is TRBJ2-5 and V is TRBV7-3; D possibly corresponds to TRBD2 (5 bases). The germline CDR1 and CDR2 sequences are SGHTA and FQGTGA. V shed 2 bases and J shed 2 bases, with 9 bases lying between them. The CDR3 runs to 14 residues. DNA for the CDR3: TGTGCCAGCAGCTTAGGTTCGGGGCAAGAGACCCAGTACTTC. Translating it yields CASSLGSGQETQYF.

The chain uses TRBV28 and TRBJ1-1, with D possibly TRBD1 on 6 matching bases. V was cut by 4 bases and J by 0 bases, with 12 bases left in between. Germline V gene lookup returns CDR1 MDHEN and CDR2 SYDVKM. This CDR3 spans 15 amino acids. CDR3 in amino acids: CASSSADRVNTEAFF. CDR3 nucleotide sequence: TGTGCCAGCAGTTCCGCGGACAGAGTGAACACTGAAGCTTTCTTT. The full variable domain, in which reference TRBV28 and TRBJ1-1 provide the parts outside the CDR3, is DVKVTQSSRYLVKRTGEKVFLECVQDMDHENMFWYRQDPGLGLRLIYFSYDVKMKEKGDIPEGYSVSREKKERFSLILESASTNQTSMYLCASSSADRVNTEAFFGQGTRLTVV.

The chain carries TRBV24-1 and TRBJ1-1; no firm D call. Germline lookup yields CDR1 KGHDR and CDR2 SFDVKD. The germline V and J ends were trimmed by 3 bases and 2 bases, with 6 bases remaining between them. The CDR3 extends over 13 amino acids. The CDR3 here is CATSDPPNTEAFF. The CDR3 nucleotides are TGTGCCACCAGTGATCCCCCAAACACTGAAGCTTTCTTT.

As regards this clone: Other DNA sequences in the sample encode the same CDR3. CDR3 in amino acids: CSVAGVGEKLFF. The CDR3 bases are TGCAGCGTTGCGGGGGTAGGGGAAAAACTGTTTTTT. The V and J genes are TRBV29-1 and TRBJ1-4, with D possibly TRBD1 on 5 matching bases. The length of the CDR3 is 12 residues. Germline V gives CDR1 SQVTM, CDR2 ANQGSEA. Trimming pared 4 bases from V and 8 bases from J, leaving 11 bases between.

The chain couples TRBV12-3 or TRBV12-4 to TRBJ1-5; the D is unclear. Between the trimmed V and J ends, which lost 5 bases and 3 bases, there was a span of 8 bases. The CDR3 is made up of 13 amino acids. This chain's CDR3 is CASSAADNQPQHF. The DNA of the CDR3 is TGTGCCAGCAGTGCGGCTGACAATCAGCCCCAGCATTTT.

The rearrangement uses TRBV5-1 and TRBJ2-7, with D maybe TRBD1 (6 bases). Trimming pared 2 bases from V and 0 bases from J, leaving 12 bases between. The CDR3 is made up of 15 amino acids. Looked up from germline, CDR1 is SGHRS and CDR2 is YFSETQ. In DNA, the CDR3 is TGCGCCAGCAGCTTAGGGGACACCGGCTCCTACGAGCAGTACTTC. Translating gives CASSLGDTGSYEQYF.